This is a list of T cell receptor beta chains from one sample in a study of T cells in Graves' hyperthyroidism and ophthalmopathy. MiXCR was run by TCRdb on the multiplex PCR reads, yielding one entry per CDR3 protein. The sample has a few hundred thousand distinct CDR3 sequences, less than 20% seen once; the top ten hold roughly 49%. The material sequenced was blood. The receptors originated from a woman aged 45 to 65 with Graves' hyperthyroidism. CDR3s include the opening cysteine and the closing phenylalanine or tryptophan. Fields, in order: D gene, V gene, CDR3 length, clone size, J gene, CDR3 DNA, CDR3 protein. A D gene is named only where the DNA matches it firmly. Some rows mark clone size as missing; the rest say once, few, many or name a class of expanded clone.

>-|TRBV9|13|many|TRBJ1-1
TGTGCCAGTCGGGGTTCAATGAACACTGAAGCTTTCTTT
CASRGSMNTEAFF
>-|TRBV2|18|many|TRBJ2-7
TGTGCCAGCAGTGATGAGGACGTGAGGAATACTCTCTCCTACGAGCAGTACTTC
CASSDEDVRNTLSYEQYF
>-|TRBV6-2/TRBV6-3|17|many|TRBJ1-5
TGTGCCAGCAGTTACGCCCCTTTCAGGGGAGAAGATCAGCCCCAGCATTTT
CASSYAPFRGEDQPQHF
>TRBD1|TRBV28|14|many|TRBJ2-7
TGTGCCAGCAGATTACAGGGGGCAACCTACGAGCAGTACTTC
CASRLQGATYEQYF
>-|TRBV12-3/TRBV12-4|12|few|TRBJ2-7
TGTGCCAGCAGTCCCCCTCTCTACGAGCAGTACTTC
CASSPPLYEQYF
>-|TRBV19|14|-|TRBJ2-2
TGTGCCACCAGAGGGACGGAGAACACCGGGGAGCTGTTTTTT
CATRGTENTGELFF
>-|TRBV29-1|14|many|TRBJ2-1
TGCAGCGTCTCACAGGGTAACTCCTACAATGAGCAGTTCTTC
CSVSQGNSYNEQFF
>-|TRBV7-6|17|-|TRBJ2-7
TGTGCCAGCAGCCTGCGCCCTCGGACTAAGAGCTCCTACGAGCAGTACTTC
CASSLRPRTKSSYEQYF
>TRBD1|TRBV10-3|15|-|TRBJ2-7
TGTGCCATCAGCTTGGGACAGGGACTAAGCTACGAGCAGTACTTC
CAISLGQGLSYEQYF
>-|TRBV27|15|many|TRBJ1-5
TGTGCCAGCAGTATCAGGTTTTCTCACAATCAGCCCCAGCATTTT
CASSIRFSHNQPQHF
>-|TRBV7-9|12|few|TRBJ1-4
TGTGCCAGCAGCTTAGGTAGTGAAAAACTGTTTTTT
CASSLGSEKLFF
>TRBD2|TRBV7-2|16|-|TRBJ2-7
TGTGCCAGCAGCCAAGAACTAGGCCTAGCGGGAGTTGAGCAGTACTTC
CASSQELGLAGVEQYF
>TRBD2|TRBV19|13|-|TRBJ2-1
TGTGCCAGTAGTATGGCCGGGGGGGGTGAGCAGTTCTTC
CASSMAGGGEQFF
>-|TRBV7-9|11|-|TRBJ2-3
TGTGCCAGCACCTTTAAAGATACGCAGTATTTT
CASTFKDTQYF
>TRBD1|TRBV11-3|15|-|TRBJ2-1
TGTGCCAGCAGCCCCCACAGGGGGACCTACAATGAGCAGTTCTTC
CASSPHRGTYNEQFF
>-|TRBV7-9|11|many|TRBJ1-2
TGTGCCAGCAGCTTGGGCAACGGCTACACCTTC
CASSLGNGYTF
>-|TRBV30|13|many|TRBJ1-2
TGTGCCTGGAGCCCCGGGACCAACTATGGCTACACCTTC
CAWSPGTNYGYTF
>-|TRBV12-3/TRBV12-4|12|-|TRBJ1-6
TGTGCCAGCAGTTTCAGTAATTCACCCCTCCACTTT
CASSFSNSPLHF
>TRBD2|TRBV7-2|14|many|TRBJ2-3
TGTGCCAGCAGCTTAGAATACGGGAGGGATACGCAGTATTTT
CASSLEYGRDTQYF
>-|TRBV7-6|13|-|TRBJ1-5
TGTGCCAGCAGCTTGATGTTGAATCAGCCCCAGCATTTT
CASSLMLNQPQHF
>TRBD2|TRBV10-3|16|many|TRBJ2-3
TGTGCCACCCGGACTAGCGGGAGGGCCGGGACAGATACGCAGTATTTT
CATRTSGRAGTDTQYF
>-|TRBV7-9|15|many|TRBJ2-7
TGTGCCAGCAGCTTCGGAGGGACTCCTACCTACGAGCAGTACTTC
CASSFGGTPTYEQYF
>-|TRBV7-2|14|many|TRBJ2-2
TGTGCCAGCAGCTTAGAACAGGGAACCGGGGAGCTGTTTTTT
CASSLEQGTGELFF
>TRBD1|TRBV5-4|14|-|TRBJ2-7
TGTGCCAGCAGCCACAGGGGCGCCCCCTACGAGCAGTACTTC
CASSHRGAPYEQYF
>-|TRBV7-3|15|many|TRBJ1-1
TGTGCCAGCAGCTTATCGCCAGCCATGAACACTGAAGCTTTCTTT
CASSLSPAMNTEAFF
>TRBD1|TRBV24-1|14|once|TRBJ1-2
TGTGCCACCGGTGGTGCAGGGGGAGACTATGGCTACACCTTC
CATGGAGGDYGYTF
>-|TRBV12-3/TRBV12-4|13|many|TRBJ2-1
TGTGCCAGCAGTTTCCGGCAGTACAATGAGCAGTTCTTC
CASSFRQYNEQFF
>-|TRBV28|16|many|TRBJ2-7
TGTGCCAGCAGTTTATTTAGGGCAGACCTATCCTACGAGCAGTACTTC
CASSLFRADLSYEQYF
>TRBD2|TRBV5-1|15|few|TRBJ2-3
TGCGCCAGCAGCTTGTCGGGGGGGAGCACAGATACGCAGTATTTT
CASSLSGGSTDTQYF
>TRBD2|TRBV2|15|many|TRBJ2-1
TGTGCCAGCAGTGGGACTAGCGGGAGGGCAGGTGAGCAGTTCTTC
CASSGTSGRAGEQFF
>-|TRBV27|13|many|TRBJ1-1
TGTGCCAGCAGTTCGTTGGTGAACACTGAAGCTTTCTTT
CASSSLVNTEAFF
>-|TRBV12-3/TRBV12-4|14|many|TRBJ2-1
TGTGCCAGCAGTTTAGGAGGGTCAGACAATGAGCAGTTCTTC
CASSLGGSDNEQFF
>TRBD2|TRBV20-1|16|many|TRBJ2-3
TGCAGTGCTCCCCTCCCTAGCGGGAGGACCACAGATACGCAGTATTTT
CSAPLPSGRTTDTQYF